This TCR beta chain was sequenced during a study of OX40 agonist ivuxolimab in advanced cancers. Whole-study context: Ivuxolimab, which is an agonistic anti-OX40 (CD134) antibody, was administered to the patients. Dose-escalation patients suffered from hepatocellular carcinoma, melanoma, renal cell or head and neck cancer. Patients achieving partial responses numbered three: one hepatocellular carcinoma case and two cutaneous melanoma cases.

Trimming took 4 bases from V and 3 from J; bases not matched to a gene: 16. The CDR3 has 19 residues. CDR1 is MNHNS and CDR2 is SASEGT in the germline V gene. A word on this clone: What it binds is unknown.

Method: immunoSEQ multiplex PCR; TCRdb's copy keeps in-frame clones and lacks some. The sample shows 45,000 or so clones, approximately 88% of them seen only once. General study findings and limits: The investigators did not determine what antigen specificity the expanded peripheral T cells had.

The specimen was CD4+ or CD8+ T cells sorted from blood, collected in a trial of the OX40 agonist ivuxolimab. The source is an adult with an advanced solid tumor such as melanoma, head and neck, liver or kidney cancer. The V gene is TRBV6-1, the J gene TRBJ1-1; TRBD1 matches 11 bases. The CDR3 DNA sequence: TGTGCCAGCAGTGCATTCTCCGGGACAGGGGGTGGTAAGGACACTGAAGCTTTCTTT. Protein product: CASSAFSGTGGGKDTEAFF.